The next 2 T cell receptor beta chains were all read from a single sample in a study of PD-L1 blockade in urothelial cancer (dated by TCRdb to 2015 to 2018). Library construction relied on the immunoSEQ multiplex PCR assay. In TCRdb, the immuneACCESS table is reduced to in-frame sequences with V and J assigned. These tables do not hold every clone; where another copy was compared, an unresolved V gene accounts for under half, and the others remain unexplained. The sample table holds fewer than 85,000 clones, of which approximately 91% were seen once. Of the sample, about 10% is held by the ten largest clones. The time point label on this specimen signifies: peripheral blood 6 weeks after treatment start. The sample was PBMCs, taken around atezolizumab (anti-PD-L1) treatment. The receptors derive from a man aged 55 to 70 with urothelial cancer.

The J gene is TRBJ2-1, the V gene TRBV13; 8 nucleotides line up with TRBD1. The CDR3 spans 15 residues. Per germline, CDR1 PRHDT and CDR2 FYEKMQ (reference sequence). Germline trimming cut 5 bases from V and 4 bases from J; bases unmatched to any gene: 7. For the CDR3, the DNA is TGTGCCAGCAGCCCCGGGACAGGCCGATACAATGAGCAGTTCTTC. Translation gives CASSPGTGRYNEQFF.

The rearrangement joins TRBV27 to TRBJ1-5, with D uncertain. Germline CDR1 reads MNHEY; CDR2 reads SMNVEV (reference sequence). The CDR3 is 14 residues long. Trimming shortened V by 4 bases and J by 2 bases, and 9 bases separated the two germline ends. In DNA form, the CDR3 reads TGTGCCAGCAGTTCTGGGAGAGGCAATCAGCCCCAGCATTTT. It codes for CASSSGRGNQPQHF.